This T cell receptor (beta chain) was recovered during a study of blood T cell repertoires in COVID-19. Study-wide context: Researchers got acute and convalescent COVID-19 samples from the United States, Italy and Spain. T cells, B-cell-depleted T cells, or PBMCs supplied cDNA or gDNA.

CDR3 length: 15 residues. J lost 4 bases, V lost 0 bases, and 6 bases had no gene match. Germline V CDR1 and CDR2: SGDLS, YYNGEE. Source study methods: Reference gene primer amplification yielded estimated nucleated cell counts. Method: immunoSEQ multiplex PCR; TCRdb's copy keeps in-frame clones and lacks some. V and J calls and clone size are as listed in that table; D and trimming were resolved from the DNA. The sample gives around 130,000 clones, 80% to 90% of which show up once; over 3.5% is in the top ten. The receptor was isolated from a woman aged 55-75 years with acute or convalescent COVID-19. The chain joins TRBV9 to TRBJ1-2, with TRBD1 matching over 7 bases. Sequenced: peripheral blood. CDR3 sequence (DNA): TGTGCCAGCAGCGTAGGTTTTGAGGGGGCCTATGGCTACACCTTC. This gives the protein CASSVGFEGAYGYTF. The whole variable domain, filled in from reference TRBV9 and TRBJ1-2, reads DSGVTQTPKHLITATGQRVTLRCSPRSGDLSVYWYQQSLDQGLQFLIQYYNGEERAKGNILERFSAQQFPDLHSELNLSSLELGDSALYFCASSVGFEGAYGYTFGSGTRLTVV.